This T cell receptor beta chain was recovered during a study of blood T cell repertoires in COVID-19. Study-level background: Samples taken during acute and convalescent COVID-19 were collected in the United States, Italy and Spain. PBMCs, B-cell-depleted T cells, or T cells were the source of the cDNA or gDNA that made up the material.

Measured with immunoSEQ multiplex PCR; TCRdb has only the in-frame clones, and not every one. The sample lists about 100,000 clones, approximately 85% occurring once. Trimming cost V 3 bases and J 2 bases; bases outside gene matches: 12. Germline CDR1 is MDHEN and CDR2 is SYDVKM. The CDR3 is 20 amino acids. Sequencing was performed on peripheral blood. The chain employs TRBV28 and TRBJ2-3; 15 bases line up with TRBD2. The receptor's source is a woman aged 80 or older with active or convalescent COVID-19. The CDR3 DNA sequence: TGTGCCAGCAGTTTCCTGCAACCGGGACTAGCGGGGGGATACACAGATACGCAGTATTTT. It is translated as CASSFLQPGLAGGYTDTQYF.